The clone carrying this T cell receptor (beta chain) was seen only a few times. Its matching antigen is unknown. Deletions cut 1 base from V and 1 base from J, with 7 bases between. The CDR3 totals 13 residues. Looked up from germline, CDR1 is SQVTM and CDR2 is ANQGSEA. This record belongs to a study of T cell repertoires in cytomegalovirus infection. Study background: Public TCR beta signatures marked donors with CMV infection and the matching HLA.

Broader study findings: What dominated the ex vivo response were HLA-C-restricted CMV-specific TCR beta clonotypes.

Using its own MiXCR run on the reads, TCRdb lists one record per CDR3 protein. The data show under 70,000 distinct CDR3 sequences, 25% to 40% seen once. The receptor's source is a human donor in good health (CMV status not recorded). Some clones in this sample may be carry-over from other donors' samples. The genes are TRBV29-1 and TRBJ2-5; TRBD2 might be the D (5 bases). The sample comprised PBMCs, sequenced either directly or after in vitro stimulation (not recorded which). The CDR3 region is CSVEAGFQETQYF. The CDR3 nucleotides read TGCAGCGTTGAAGCGGGGTTCCAAGAGACCCAGTACTTC.